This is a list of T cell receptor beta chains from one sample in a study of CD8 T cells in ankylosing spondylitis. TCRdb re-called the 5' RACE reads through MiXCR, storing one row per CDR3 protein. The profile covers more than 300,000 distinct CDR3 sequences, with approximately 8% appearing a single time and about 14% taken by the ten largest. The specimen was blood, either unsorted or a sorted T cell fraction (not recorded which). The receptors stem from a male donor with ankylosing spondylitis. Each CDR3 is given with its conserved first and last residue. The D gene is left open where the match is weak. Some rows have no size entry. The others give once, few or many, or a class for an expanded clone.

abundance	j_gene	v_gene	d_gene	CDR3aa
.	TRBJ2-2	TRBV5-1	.	CASSLEADATGELFF
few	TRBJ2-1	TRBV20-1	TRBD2	CSASSRSGSRNEQFF
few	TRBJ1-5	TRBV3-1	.	CASSQGWQVSNQPQHF
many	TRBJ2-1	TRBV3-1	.	CASSLQRWSEQFF
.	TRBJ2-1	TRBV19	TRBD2	CASSMGLAGVSNEQFF
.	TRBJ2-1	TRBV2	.	CASNLLASYNEQFF
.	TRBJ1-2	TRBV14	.	CASSQERAQVRGYTF
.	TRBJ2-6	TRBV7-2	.	CASRIGLYSTDLSGANVLTF
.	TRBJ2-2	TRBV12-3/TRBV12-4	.	CASTFRGYTGELFF
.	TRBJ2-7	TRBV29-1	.	CSVDEAGSRQYF
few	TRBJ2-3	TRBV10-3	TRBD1	CATLKQGESNTQYF
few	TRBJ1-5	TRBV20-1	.	CSAPGQGLVPQHF
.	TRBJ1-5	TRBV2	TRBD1	CASSRDRAYSNQPQHF
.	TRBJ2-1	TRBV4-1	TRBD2	CASSRFPARGSNNEQFF
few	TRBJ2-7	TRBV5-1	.	CASSLVGSGGIYEQYF
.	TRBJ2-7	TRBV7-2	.	CASSLGTAYYEQYF
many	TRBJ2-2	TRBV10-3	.	CAIKWGGTGELFF
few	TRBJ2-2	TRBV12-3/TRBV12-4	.	CASSPLGVGELFF
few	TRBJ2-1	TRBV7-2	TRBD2	CASSLVLAAYNEQFF
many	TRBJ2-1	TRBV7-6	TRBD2	CASSFGLAGVEQFF
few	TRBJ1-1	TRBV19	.	CASSIRIGDTEAFF
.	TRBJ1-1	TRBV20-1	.	CSARDPWGATEAFF
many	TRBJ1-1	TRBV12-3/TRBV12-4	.	CASSQRGSTAEAFF
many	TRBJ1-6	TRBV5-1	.	CASSLRDGSNSPLHF
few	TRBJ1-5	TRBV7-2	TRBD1	CASSSGGGMDQPQHF
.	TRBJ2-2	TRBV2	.	CASSRRDFWELFF
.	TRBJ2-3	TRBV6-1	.	CASSRMTGHTDTQYF
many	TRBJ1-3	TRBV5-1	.	CASSLVGSGNTIYF
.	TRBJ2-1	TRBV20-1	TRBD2	CSASWGGGQSYNEQFF
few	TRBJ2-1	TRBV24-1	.	CATSDPGTEYNEQFF
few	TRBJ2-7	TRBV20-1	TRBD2	CSARNLRGGAYEQYF
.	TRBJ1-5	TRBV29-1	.	CSVGWQGGEPQHF
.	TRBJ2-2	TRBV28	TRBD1	CASSPLPGQGNTGELFF
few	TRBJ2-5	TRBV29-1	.	CSVAGHQETQYF
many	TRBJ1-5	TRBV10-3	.	CAISDRGSEQPQHF
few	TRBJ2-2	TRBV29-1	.	CSGIGVFTGELFF
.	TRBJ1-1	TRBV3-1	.	CASSQDVISSLGAFF
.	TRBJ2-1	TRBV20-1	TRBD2	CSARDHSGGDYEQFF
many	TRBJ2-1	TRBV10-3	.	CAITGGATDRGQFF
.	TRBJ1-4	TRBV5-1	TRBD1	CASSLLAGQGDEKLFF
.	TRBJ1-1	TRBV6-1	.	CASRGGPHTEAFF
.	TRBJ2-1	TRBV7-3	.	CASSLLGGNGEQFF
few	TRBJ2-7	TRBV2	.	CASSVRGEQYF
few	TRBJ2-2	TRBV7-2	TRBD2	CASSPGLAGHTGELFF
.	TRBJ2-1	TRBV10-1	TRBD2	CASSESGLANYNGQFF
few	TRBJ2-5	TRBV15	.	CATSRIGQYETQYF
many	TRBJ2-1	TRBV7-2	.	CASSLSRGSYNEQFF
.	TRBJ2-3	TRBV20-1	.	CSARIQGPTDTQYF
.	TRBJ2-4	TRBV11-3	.	CASSGRDREGKNIQYF
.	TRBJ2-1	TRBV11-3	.	CASSFRSGEQFF
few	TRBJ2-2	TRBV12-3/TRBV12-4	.	CASSGWTGELFF
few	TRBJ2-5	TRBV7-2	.	CASSLAGDPETQYF